This T cell receptor (beta chain) was captured by sequencing in a study of cytomegalovirus exposure and HLA in healthy donors (dated by TCRdb to 2016 to 2017). Describing the broader study: An earlier analysis of approximately 640 of the donors reported 250 to 300 Gb of sequence data and around 120 million unique TCR beta sequences from about 200 million T cells. Typing coverage varied by locus: roughly 629-640 donors for A, B, C, DRB1 and DQB1; around 560 for DQA1; more than 600 for DPA1; some 470 for DPB1. Donor age, sex, ethnicity and CMV serostatus were collected together with the repertoire data. To study patterns of TCR occurrence, a later analysis re-analyzed previously published TCR beta repertoires from 700 or so donors and added high-resolution HLA genotyping. A later genetic analysis took genome-wide SNP genotypes for about 55% of the 666 donors and used that subset as a discovery cohort. Rather than drawing on any new phenotypic data, the later analysis identified candidate immune exposures from TCR beta sequences and the way those sequences occurred across donors. High-throughput TCR immunosequencing, statistical association of individual TCRs with disease status, and machine learning were combined to predict cytomegalovirus infection status. All discovery cohort repertoires had been generated using a single sequencing platform. The genetic ancestry cluster associated with self-reported Caucasian donors included roughly four fifths of the 300 to 400 genotyped donors. On average, roughly 250,000 unique TCR beta nucleotide sequences were sequenced per donor among several hundred genotyped donors of the cohort, with roughly 20% of those sequences being non-productive. A separate validation cohort of approximately 120 different subjects was used in addition to the roughly 640-subject first cohort. The T cell repertoires of some 670 subjects were profiled by immunosequencing and related to cytomegalovirus serostatus. The aim of the study was to test whether cataloging public T cell receptors could identify signatures of past pathogen exposure. To decide whether each TCR beta V gene segment behaved as functional or pseudogenic, an earlier analysis of approximately 600 of the donors relied on high-throughput TCR beta sequencing. Roughly 300 gigabases of sequencing data and 70 million to 100 million unique TCR sequences were included in an early release covering around 650 HLA-typed donors. Roughly 5 DR-DQ haplotypes were handled as single units for association and clustering, since linkage in the cohort was strong. Both class I and class II loci were covered by HLA typing, at four-digit resolution.

Beyond this particular receptor, the publication reports: A later analysis found that TCR association rates varied across HLA loci, with DRB1 alleles showing the most associated TCRs and HLA-C alleles the fewest. Strong co-occurrence of HLA alleles, especially DR and DQ, made assigning TCR associations to individual alleles difficult. V-gene and J-gene trimming of TCR beta chains was associated with a missense DCLRE1C variant in a later genetic analysis, and the association was replicated in an independent cohort. Across donors, most TCR sequences were observed very rarely, whereas some public TCRs were present in many individuals. Immune exposure information for the cohort was limited to CMV serostatus. Sequencing depth was assumed to be roughly uniform across donors in the presence/absence analyses, though that assumption may not hold. In a later genetic analysis, fewer N-insertions in productive TCRs were reported among donors in an Asian-associated ancestry cluster than the 666-donor mean. In an earlier analysis of some 500 of the donors, most TCR beta V segments were observed in productive rearrangements about 87% or about 30% of the time, broadly matching IMGT annotations. Correlated functional status among segregating V segments might reflect linkage disequilibrium, but an unknown experimental factor could not be ruled out. In a later analysis, most CMV-associated TCR beta chains were found to appear HLA-restricted, with HLA associations seemingly driven largely by CMV exposure. In a later analysis, several top co-occurrence clusters were reported to appear linked to parvovirus B19, influenza, CMV and Epstein-Barr virus. The sequencing pipeline was judged likely to have produced a cluster of highly shared sequence variants as a technical artifact. A further reported finding was that TCR beta sequences accurately predicted the HLA-A and HLA-B alleles for most subjects in the first cohort. In vitro tests confirmed that a few of the cytomegalovirus-associated TCR beta chains recognize cytomegalovirus antigens. Because counts were too low, some 17 rarely observed V segments, including chromosome 9 orphons, were excluded from the earlier analysis of some 540 of the donors. The classifier was reported to diagnose cytomegalovirus status with high specificity and sensitivity in both the original cohort and the validation cohort. The study gave a list of 150 to 200 TCR beta chains associated with cytomegalovirus. In a later analysis, some 18,000 TCR beta sequences were associated with specific HLA alleles at a false discovery rate of 0.05. This cohort had only TCR beta chains sequenced, and the lack of alpha or paired-chain data limited which features could be detected. The authors suggested that the approach could potentially be generalized to other disease states and immunological phenotypes. In a later analysis, HLA-associated TCR beta chains were found to be more clonally expanded and to have lower generation probabilities than equally common non-associated chains. Because some donors lacked HLA typing at each locus, the association tests relied only on the typed subset. Some IMGT-functional V segments, including TRBV6-2 and TRBV6-3, could not be told apart with the 87-base-pair reads, so those segments were excluded.

The cohort was made up of 500 to 850 healthy bone marrow donors. At the time of sampling, all cohort members were nominally healthy, though unrecorded immune exposures were likely present. The donor was CMV seronegative and belonged to the group of over 300 seronegative cohort members. Every donor gave a peripheral blood sample, and the peripheral blood mononuclear cells from that sample were used for TCR beta sequencing. The Qiagen DNeasy Blood Extraction Kit was used to extract genomic DNA from the blood cell samples. As to this clone: Its antigen has not been determined. The sample holds no much larger clone one base away, and base qualities are not on file.

V lost 3 bases and J lost 6 bases, and the count of bases not matched to a germline gene is 7. From the germline V gene (reference sequence), CDR1 is GTSNPN and CDR2 is SVGIG. The CDR3 holds 13 amino acids from the cysteine to the phenylalanine. Only the CDR3 DNA stays, 39 bases, in frame from base 1. Libraries were built with the immunoSEQ multiplex PCR assay. For the multiplex PCR, a mixture combining 60 forward primers for TCR Vbeta segments and 13 reverse primers for TCR Jbeta segments was used. The CDR3 region of rearranged TCR beta genes was amplified from genomic DNA with a multiplex PCR assay. The Illumina HiSeq System was used to sequence the amplified TCR beta libraries as 87-base-pair reads. From the authors' description of their analysis: Across the 640 or so repertoires, a later analysis counted 80 million or so unique TCR beta chains, around 11 million of which were shared by at least two donors. A nearest-neighbor algorithm error-corrected the raw reads and collapsed the reads into unique sequences, merging closely related sequences to remove PCR and sequencing errors. CDR3 sequences were aligned to IMGT reference sequences to assign V, D and J gene segments. For a sequence to be retained, at least a six-nucleotide match to both a V gene segment and a J gene segment was required. Rearrangements were called productive when the CDR3 lacked stop codons and stayed in frame with V and J; all others were non-productive. Following IMGT convention, CDR3 was defined as the stretch from the second conserved V-encoded cysteine to the conserved J-encoded phenylalanine. The earlier analysis of 587 of the donors excluded sequences that lacked an unambiguous match to a single V gene segment. In an earlier analysis of a few hundred of the donors, a V segment was called functional when productive rearrangements were above 56.7%, and segregating when the standard deviation between donors exceeded 5%. A statistical classification framework was developed to diagnose cytomegalovirus status using the catalog of TCR beta chain sequences. In a later analysis, TCR nucleotide sequences were compared against IMGT/GENE-DB human TR gene sequences so that V and J genes could be assigned. A later analysis assigned CDR3 sequences and most-parsimonious VDJ recombination scenarios with the TCRdist pipeline. In a later analysis, every TCR beta chain was defined by the combination of its CDR3 amino acid sequence and its V-gene family, and reads without a unique V-gene family were dropped. As a way to deal with suspected cross-contamination and a sequencing artifact, a later analysis dropped roughly 600 nucleotide sequences that were highly shared and had low generation probability. In a later analysis, a clonal expansion index for each public chain was calculated from normalized within-repertoire ranks of inferred template counts. In a later analysis, generation probabilities were computed using a VDJ recombination model fitted to out-of-frame rearrangements, and the results were checked against IGoR. In a later analysis, hypergeometric tests were used to score TCR-TCR, TCR-HLA and TCR-CMV co-occurrence, with a repertoire-size bias correction applied to TCR pairs. In a later analysis, false discovery rates were estimated by permuting HLA or CMV assignments 20 times. In a later analysis, co-occurring TCRs were grouped with DBSCAN, and TCRdist sequence similarity was added when clustering was performed within HLA-allele-positive subsets. Repertoires with fewer than 30,000 or more than 120,000 public chains were left out of co-occurrence clustering, as were a handful of repertoires with anomalous nucleotide sharing. What TCRdb holds here is the immuneACCESS table cut down to in-frame rearrangements. Part of the clones is not present; checked against another copy, under half of the missing clones reflect an unresolved V gene, and the others are unexplained. For V, J and clone size, that table is used; D and trimming come from the DNA. The sample table lists about 150,000 clones, approximately 68% of them with a count of one. Around 4.7% of the sample is held by the ten biggest clonotypes.

The chain is made from TRBV30 and TRBJ1-2, with 7 junctional bases fitting TRBD1. The clonotype comes from a man aged 55 to 70 in good health and CMV-seronegative. What was sequenced was PBMCs. The nucleotide sequence is TGTGCCTGGAGCAAGGGGCAGGGGGATGGCTACACCTTC. This gives the protein CAWSKGQGDGYTF.